The clone carrying this T cell receptor beta chain was seen repeatedly, ten times or more. The antigen remains unidentified. This beta chain is a stray read from a library made for alpha chains; its abundance is not meaningful. This specimen comes from a study of spatial heterogeneity in lung cancer. Across the study: From matched bulk RNA-seq came a T cell module score, which showed a strong correlation with TCR transcript counts in tumor regions.

As for time point: sample taken at primary tumor resection. Findings and limits, study-wide: The study found that expanded intratumoral alpha and beta TCR counts tracked tumor mutation counts. Ubiquitous expanded TCR counts tracked ubiquitous nonsynonymous mutations, and regional counts tracked regional ones.

Unique molecular identifiers, one per molecule, were present on every TCR cDNA molecule. TCRdb re-called the 5' RACE reads through MiXCR, storing one row per CDR3 protein. The sample records about 13,000 distinct CDR3 sequences, approximately 5.5% being singletons. The TCR sequence derives from a male donor with early-stage non-small cell lung cancer. The material was lung tumor tissue, obtained at surgery.

Here the CDR3 reads CASSQDWGNTEAFF. CDR3 nucleotides: TGTGCCAGCAGCCAAGATTGGGGGAACACTGAAGCTTTCTTT. The chain joins TRBV4-2 to TRBJ1-1, with no clear D. CDR3 size: 14 residues. Germline V CDR1 and CDR2: LGHNA, YNFKEQ. The germline V and J ends were trimmed by 0 bases and 1 base, with 6 bases remaining between them.